This TCR beta chain was sequenced for a study of blood T cells in healthy people across ages. Combining a sample-barcoded 5' primer with a J-beta primer mix, a second PCR ran for roughly 6 to 11 cycles. TCRdb re-called the 5' RACE reads through MiXCR, storing one row per CDR3 protein. Here the sample spans 450,000 to 700,000 distinct CDR3 sequences, 25% to 30% being singletons. In this sample, this clonotype turned up a few times. CDR3 length: 17 amino acids. Losses at the gene ends were 5 bases for V and 2 bases for J; bases not matched to a gene: 9. Germline assignment: CDR1 SGHVS and CDR2 FQNEAQ. Sequenced material: blood. The rearrangement joins TRBV7-8 to TRBJ2-2; TRBD1 agrees at 9 bases. This TCR derives from a woman in her 70s in good health. CDR3 residues: CASSALPGQGNTGELFF. The CDR3, as DNA: TGTGCCAGCAGCGCCTTACCGGGACAGGGAAACACCGGGGAGCTGTTTTTT.